This TCR beta chain is from a study of blood T cell repertoires in COVID-19. Between the trimmed V and J ends, which lost 0 bases and 0 bases, there was a span of 12 bases. The germline CDR1 and CDR2 sequences are LGHNA and YSLEER. CDR3 length equals 17 residues. Study processing details: It was from reference gene primer amplification that nucleated cell counts were estimated. Sequenced by immunoSEQ multiplex PCR; TCRdb stores in-frame clones only, minus some. That table gives V, J and clone size, and the DNA gave D and trimming. This table has about 480,000 clones, approximately 88% appearing once. Either two negative PCRs, clearance, or symptom resolution qualified Cohort 3 donors as recovered.

The receptor was derived from a woman aged 40 to 49 who had recovered from COVID-19. The J gene is TRBJ1-3, the V gene TRBV4-3; tentative D call: TRBD1 (6 bases). Sequencing used PBMCs or T cells enriched from blood (not recorded which). The CDR3 DNA reads as TGCGCCAGCAGCCAAGAGCCCCAGGGGATCTCTGGAAACACCATATATTTT. As protein: CASSQEPQGISGNTIYF.